This T cell receptor beta chain was profiled in a study of post-analysis software for immune sequencing data. Notes on the study in general: There were a few TRBV segments more frequent in patients than controls, and TRBV5-6, TRBV5-1 and TRBV20-1 were among them.

cDNA libraries for TCR beta contained unique molecular identifiers. Roughly 490,000 cDNA molecules came from 1 to 10 million T cells. Each CDR3 protein is one row after TCRdb ran MiXCR on the PCR reads. The sample holds roughly 600,000 distinct CDR3 sequences; roughly 46% are singletons and the top ten take 1.5% to 2%. The CDR3 spans 13 residues. The ends were cut back, 7 bases at V and 1 base at J, with 10 bases in the middle. As for this clonotype: Its specificity is unknown.

The sequencing input was blood. The V call is TRBV12-3 or TRBV12-4, the J call TRBJ1-2, with no clear D. This receptor was obtained from a girl aged 5-17 years with multiple sclerosis. The CDR3 spells CASIYGSNYGYTF. The DNA for the CDR3 is TGTGCCAGCATTTACGGGAGTAACTATGGCTACACCTTC.